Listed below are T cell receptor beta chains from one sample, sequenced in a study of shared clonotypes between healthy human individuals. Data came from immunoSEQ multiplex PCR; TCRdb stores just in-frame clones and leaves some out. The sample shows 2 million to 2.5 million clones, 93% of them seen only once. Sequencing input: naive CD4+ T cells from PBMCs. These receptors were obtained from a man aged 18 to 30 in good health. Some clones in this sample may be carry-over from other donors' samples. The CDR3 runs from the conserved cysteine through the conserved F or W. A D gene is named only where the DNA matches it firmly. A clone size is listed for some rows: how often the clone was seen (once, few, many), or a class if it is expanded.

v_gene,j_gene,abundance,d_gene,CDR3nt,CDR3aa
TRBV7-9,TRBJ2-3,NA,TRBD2,TGTGCCAGCAGCTTAGGGGGCGGCGGGAGGGCCGGAGATACGCAGTATTTT,CASSLGGGGRAGDTQYF
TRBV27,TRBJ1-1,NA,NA,TGTGCCAGCGGCGCAGGGAACACTGAAGCTTTCTTT,CASGAGNTEAFF
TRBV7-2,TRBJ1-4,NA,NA,TGTGCCAGCAGCTTAGCCTGGGGGGATGAAAAACTGTTTTTT,CASSLAWGDEKLFF
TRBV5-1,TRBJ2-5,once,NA,TGCGCCAGCAGCTTAGTACCCCCCCAAGAGACCCAGTACTTC,CASSLVPPQETQYF
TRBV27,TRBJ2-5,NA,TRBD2,TGTGCCAGCAGTACCGGACTAGCGCATGGACAAGAGACCCAGTACTTC,CASSTGLAHGQETQYF
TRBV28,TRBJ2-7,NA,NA,TGTGCCAGCAACTCTTGGGGCAGGGTGGGACGGGAGCAGTACTTC,CASNSWGRVGREQYF
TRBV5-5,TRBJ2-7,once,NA,TGTGCCAGCAGCTACCGGGTGCACCCCGGCTACGAGCAGTACTTC,CASSYRVHPGYEQYF
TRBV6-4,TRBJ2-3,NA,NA,TGTGCCAGCAGTGATACGGCGGATACGCAGTATTTT,CASSDTADTQYF
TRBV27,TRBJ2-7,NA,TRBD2,TGTGCCAGCAGTTTACCTAGCGGGAGAGGCGAGCAGTACTTC,CASSLPSGRGEQYF
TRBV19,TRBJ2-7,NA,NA,TGTGCCAGTGGATTTGGCGGCGGGCGATCCTACGAGCAGTACTTC,CASGFGGGRSYEQYF
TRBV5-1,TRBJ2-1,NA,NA,TGCGCCAGCAGCCCGGACCCTCCCCCTCACGGTGTAATCCCCCCCGGGTACAATGAGCAGTTCTTC,CASSPDPPPHGVIPPGYNEQFF
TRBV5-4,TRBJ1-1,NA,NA,TGTGCCAGCAGCTTTCAGGGTGCCTTGAACACTGAAGCTTTCTTT,CASSFQGALNTEAFF
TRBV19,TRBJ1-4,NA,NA,TGTGCCAGTAGTTCCAGACAGGACTTTAATGAAAAACTGTTTTTT,CASSSRQDFNEKLFF
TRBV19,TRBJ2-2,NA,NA,TGTGCCAGTAGTTGGCCAGGGGAGCTGTTTTTT,CASSWPGELFF
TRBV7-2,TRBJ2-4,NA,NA,TGTGCCAGCAGCTTAGCGGGAGCGTCCTCGCACTTC,CASSLAGASSHF
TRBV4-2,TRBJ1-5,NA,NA,TGTGCCAGCAGCCAAGAGCCGCACCAGCCCCAGCATTTT,CASSQEPHQPQHF
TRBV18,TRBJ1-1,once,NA,TGTGCCAGCTCACCGGGACATTCGAACACTGAAGCTTTCTTT,CASSPGHSNTEAFF
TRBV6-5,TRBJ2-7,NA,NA,TGTGCCAGCAAAGGAACTAGCCGTACCTACGAGCAGTACTTC,CASKGTSRTYEQYF
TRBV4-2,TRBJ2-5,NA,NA,TGTGCCAGCAGCCAAGTAGGGACGGGGCAGTTGTACTTC,CASSQVGTGQLYF
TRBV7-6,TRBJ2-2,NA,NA,TGTGCCAGCAGCTCCCTCGGGGGGCGCTGGGAGCTGTTTTTT,CASSSLGGRWELFF
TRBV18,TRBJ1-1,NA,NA,TGTGCCAGCTCACCCCTGGGCCAGACGGCTACCACTGAAGCTTTCTTT,CASSPLGQTATTEAFF
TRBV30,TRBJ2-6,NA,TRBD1,TGTGCCGGTGACAGGGCTGGGGCCAACGTCCTGACTTTC,CAGDRAGANVLTF
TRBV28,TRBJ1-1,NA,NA,TGTGCCAGCTCGTATCGGGGGACGAACACTGAAGCTTTCTTT,CASSYRGTNTEAFF
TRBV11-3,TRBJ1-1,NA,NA,TGTGCCAGCAGCTTACGTAGGAACACTGAAGCTTTCTTT,CASSLRRNTEAFF
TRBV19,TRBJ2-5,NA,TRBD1,TGTGCCAGTAGTACCCGACAGGGATGGGAGACCCAGTACTTC,CASSTRQGWETQYF
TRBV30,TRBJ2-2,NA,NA,TGTGCCTGGACCCCGGCCAGGGTGGGGACCGGGGAGCTGTTTTTT,CAWTPARVGTGELFF
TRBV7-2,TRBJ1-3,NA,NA,TGTGCCAGCAGCACGTTTGGAAACACCATATATTTT,CASSTFGNTIYF
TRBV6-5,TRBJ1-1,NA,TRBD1,TGTGCCAGCAGTCCGAGGACAGGGAGTGAAGCTTTCTTT,CASSPRTGSEAFF
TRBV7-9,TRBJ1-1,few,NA,TGTGCCAGCAGCCAAATATATGAAGCTTTCTTT,CASSQIYEAFF
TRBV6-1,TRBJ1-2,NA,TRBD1,TGTGCCAGCAGTAGGACAGGGGACTATGGCTACACCTTC,CASSRTGDYGYTF
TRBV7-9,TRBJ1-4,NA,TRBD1,TGTGCCAGCGATCGGGACAGAGATGAAAAACTGTTTTTT,CASDRDRDEKLFF
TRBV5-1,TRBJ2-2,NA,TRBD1,TGCGCCAGCAGACCCCAGGGGGCGGCCGGGGAGCTGTTTTTT,CASRPQGAAGELFF
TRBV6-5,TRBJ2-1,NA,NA,TGTGCCAGCAGTTACTCGGGAGTAACGCAGTTCTTC,CASSYSGVTQFF
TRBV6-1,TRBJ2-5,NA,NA,TGTGCCAGCAGTCTGGACAGCCACCAAGAGACCCAGTACTTC,CASSLDSHQETQYF
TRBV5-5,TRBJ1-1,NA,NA,TGTGCCAGCAGCCTAGGTCTGGGAAACACTGAAGCTTTCTTT,CASSLGLGNTEAFF
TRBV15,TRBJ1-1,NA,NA,TGTGCCACCAGCAGAGATATGTGGAGGGAAGGGGTGAACACTGAAGCTTTCTTT,CATSRDMWREGVNTEAFF
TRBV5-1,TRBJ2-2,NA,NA,TGCGCCAGCAGCTTGGGGAGGGCAGAGAGCACCGGGGAGCTGTTTTTT,CASSLGRAESTGELFF
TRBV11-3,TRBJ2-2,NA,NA,TGTGCCAGCAGCTCTCTACTAGCCGGAGGCACCGGGGAGCTGTTTTTT,CASSSLLAGGTGELFF
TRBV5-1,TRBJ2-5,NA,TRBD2,TGCGCCAGCAGGGAGACGACTAGCGGCCGACTACAAGAGACCCAGTACTTC,CASRETTSGRLQETQYF
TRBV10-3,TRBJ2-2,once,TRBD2,TGTGCCATCAGGGGGACTAGCGGGATCACCGGGGAGCTGTTTTTT,CAIRGTSGITGELFF
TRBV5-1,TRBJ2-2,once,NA,TGCGCCAGCAGCTTATATAGAGAGAGGACCGGGGAGCTGTTTTTT,CASSLYRERTGELFF
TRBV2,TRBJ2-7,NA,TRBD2,TGTGCCAGCAGCCCGGGACGGGGGGTTCAGGAGCAGTACTTC,CASSPGRGVQEQYF
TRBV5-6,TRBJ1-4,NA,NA,TGTGCCAGCAGCTTGTCAGGGTCGGGAAAACTGTTTTTT,CASSLSGSGKLFF
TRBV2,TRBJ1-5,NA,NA,TGTGCCAGCAGTGGTAGTACGACGAGGCAGCCCCAGCATTTT,CASSGSTTRQPQHF
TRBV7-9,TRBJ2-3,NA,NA,TGTGCCAGCAGCCCGGACGGCGGCACAGATACGCAGTATTTT,CASSPDGGTDTQYF
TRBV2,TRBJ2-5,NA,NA,TGTGCCAGCAATCAAGAGACCCAGTACTTC,CASNQETQYF
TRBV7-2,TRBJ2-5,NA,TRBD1,TGTGCCAGCAGCTTCTATACAGGGGTACGGGAGACCCAGTACTTC,CASSFYTGVRETQYF
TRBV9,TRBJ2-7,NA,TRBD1,TGTGCCAGCAGCGTAGGGGTAGGGGGCATCTACGAGCAGTACTTC,CASSVGVGGIYEQYF
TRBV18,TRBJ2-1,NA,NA,TGTGCCAGCTCACCCATACTGGACTCCAATGAGCAGTTCTTC,CASSPILDSNEQFF
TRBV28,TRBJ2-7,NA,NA,TGTGCCAGCAGTTTATGGGCGCCGTCCTACGAGCAGTACTTC,CASSLWAPSYEQYF
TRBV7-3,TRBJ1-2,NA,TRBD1,TGTGCCAGCAGCTCACGACAGGGTGGCTATGGCTACACCTTC,CASSSRQGGYGYTF
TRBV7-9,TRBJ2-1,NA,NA,TGTGCCAGCAGCCCATCTAGCGCCATGGGGGATGAGCAGTTCTTC,CASSPSSAMGDEQFF
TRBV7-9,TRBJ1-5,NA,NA,TGTGCCAGCAGCTTAGGTACCGGGGTTGGTCAGCCCCAGCATTTT,CASSLGTGVGQPQHF
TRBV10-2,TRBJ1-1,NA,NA,TGCGCCAGCAGTGAGACACCTTTGCGGGGGGGCAACACTGAAGCTTTCTTT,CASSETPLRGGNTEAFF